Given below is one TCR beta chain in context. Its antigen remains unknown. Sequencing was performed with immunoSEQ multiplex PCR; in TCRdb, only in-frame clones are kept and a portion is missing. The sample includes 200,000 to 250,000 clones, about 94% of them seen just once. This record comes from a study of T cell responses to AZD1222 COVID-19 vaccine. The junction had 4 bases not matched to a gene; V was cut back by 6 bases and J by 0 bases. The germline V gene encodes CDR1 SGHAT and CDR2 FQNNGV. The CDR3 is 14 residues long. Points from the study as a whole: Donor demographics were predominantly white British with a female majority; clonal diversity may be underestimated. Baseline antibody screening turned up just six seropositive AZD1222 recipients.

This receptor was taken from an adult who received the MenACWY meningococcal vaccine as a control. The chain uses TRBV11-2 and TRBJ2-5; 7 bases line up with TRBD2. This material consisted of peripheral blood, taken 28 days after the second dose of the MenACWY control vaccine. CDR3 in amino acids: CASSGREHQETQYF. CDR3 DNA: TGTGCCAGCAGTGGGAGGGAGCACCAAGAGACCCAGTACTTC.